This T cell receptor beta chain was profiled in a study of blood T cell repertoires in COVID-19 (TCRdb year 2020). Concerning the study at large: The collaborator samples originated in the United States, Italy and Spain and spanned the acute and convalescent phases of COVID-19. Samples were obtained from the ongoing ImmuneRACE study (first 160 participants) and from some 1,300 subjects provided by 6 global collaborators. Sample metadata almost always included a de-identified subject ID, COVID-19 status, age in years and sex. The material from the prospective study consisted of cDNA or gDNA derived from T cells, B-cell-depleted T cells, or PBMCs. Deeply sampled blood TCRbeta repertoires from subjects exposed to, actively infected with, or recovered from COVID-19 were included in the dataset. Where available, HLA class I and class II types were taken from metadata supplied by the sample provider and were not determined by assay-based typing. A freely available public database, intended as a resource for researchers studying the immune response to SARS-CoV-2, is where the repertoires were released. What the authors observed across the whole study: How much clinical and demographic metadata was included differed by source and by participant, and the metadata was provided uncurated.

Its CDR3 holds 15 amino acids, cysteine through phenylalanine. Just CDR3 DNA is preserved here, 45 bases in frame from base 1. The CDR1 and CDR2 encoded by the germline V gene are SNHLY and FYNNEI. The junction shows trimming of 7 bases on V and 1 base on J, and the gene matches do not reach 6 bases of it. Whole blood was collected in K2EDTA tubes by collaborating institutions according to the institutions' own protocols. For TCRbeta analysis, collaborator samples were shipped as frozen whole blood, as isolated PBMCs, or as DNA extracted from either sample type. Concerning this clone: It lacks a known antigen. The record has no base qualities; no much larger clone is one base away.

The immunoSEQ Assay, a bias-controlled multiplex PCR, was used to amplify TCRbeta CDR3 regions from genomic DNA. In the authors' own workflow: Nucleated cell counts per sample were estimated from amplification of reference gene primers within the assay. To quantify the absolute abundance of each unique TCRbeta CDR3 rearrangement, sequence reads were collapsed and filtered. For each sample, productive Simpson clonality was calculated as the square root of Simpson's diversity index across productive rearrangements. The table was pulled from immuneACCESS by TCRdb, which kept in-frame rearrangements only. Such tables lose some clones; where checked, under half of the loss comes from unresolved V genes, and the rest has no known cause. V, J and clone size reflect that table, while D and trimming were determined from the DNA. Recorded for this sample are approximately 270,000 clones; more than 75% of them occurred a single time. The ten largest clones add up to over 8% of the sample.

The chain joins TRBV2 to TRBJ1-5; 8 bases in between match TRBD1. The clonotype originates from a man aged 35 to 55 with active or convalescent COVID-19. Specimen: peripheral blood. CDR3 loop: CASNKDRASNQPQHF. The nucleotides are TGTGCCAGCAATAAGGACAGGGCCAGCAATCAGCCCCAGCATTTT.